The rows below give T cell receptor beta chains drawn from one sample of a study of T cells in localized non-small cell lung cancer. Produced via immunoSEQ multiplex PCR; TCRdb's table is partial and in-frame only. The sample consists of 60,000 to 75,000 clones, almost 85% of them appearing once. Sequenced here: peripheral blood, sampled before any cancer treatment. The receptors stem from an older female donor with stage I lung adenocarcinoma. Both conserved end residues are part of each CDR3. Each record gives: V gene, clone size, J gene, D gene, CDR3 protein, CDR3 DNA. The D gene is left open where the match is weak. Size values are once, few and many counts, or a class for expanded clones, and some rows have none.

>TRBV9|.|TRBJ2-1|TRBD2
CASSVGRAGRGNEQFF
TGTGCCAGCAGCGTAGGCCGAGCGGGAAGAGGGAATGAGCAGTTCTTC
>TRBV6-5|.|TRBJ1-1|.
CASSYRGSNTEAFF
TGTGCCAGCAGTTACCGTGGCTCGAACACTGAAGCTTTCTTT
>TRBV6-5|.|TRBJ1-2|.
CASSDSGGSYGYTF
TGTGCCAGCAGTGACTCCGGAGGATCCTATGGCTACACCTTC
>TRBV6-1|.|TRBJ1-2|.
CASTRVQGGGYTF
TGTGCCAGCACCCGGGTGCAGGGAGGTGGCTACACCTTC
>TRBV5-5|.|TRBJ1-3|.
CASSLAGVSGNTIYF
TGTGCCAGCAGCTTGGCAGGGGTTTCTGGAAACACCATATATTTT
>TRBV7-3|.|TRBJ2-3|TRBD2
CASSPGGSETDTQYF
TGTGCCAGCAGCCCTGGCGGGAGCGAAACAGATACGCAGTATTTT
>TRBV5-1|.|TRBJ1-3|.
CASSLEGISGNTIYF
TGCGCCAGCAGCTTGGAAGGAATCTCTGGAAACACCATATATTTT
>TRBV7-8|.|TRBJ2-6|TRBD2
CATVAGGSIFSGANVLTF
TGTGCCACCGTAGCGGGAGGCTCTATTTTCTCTGGGGCCAACGTCCTGACTTTC
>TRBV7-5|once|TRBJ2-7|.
CARSLLDGLVYEQYF
TGTGCCAGAAGCTTACTGGACGGGCTAGTCTACGAGCAGTACTTC
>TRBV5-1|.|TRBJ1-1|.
CASSRTGRVNTEAFF
TGCGCCAGCAGCCGCACAGGGCGCGTGAACACTGAAGCTTTCTTT